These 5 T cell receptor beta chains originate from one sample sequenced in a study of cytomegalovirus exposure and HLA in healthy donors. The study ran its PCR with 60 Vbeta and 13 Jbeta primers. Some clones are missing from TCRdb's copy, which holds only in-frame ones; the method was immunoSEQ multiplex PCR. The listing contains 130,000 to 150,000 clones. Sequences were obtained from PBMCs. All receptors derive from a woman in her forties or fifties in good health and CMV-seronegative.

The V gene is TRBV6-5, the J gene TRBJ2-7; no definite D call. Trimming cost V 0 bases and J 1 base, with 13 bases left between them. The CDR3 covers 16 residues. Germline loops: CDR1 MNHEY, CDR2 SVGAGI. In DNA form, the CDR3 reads TGTGCCAGCAGTTACTCGAGCCGCACCCATTCCTACGAGCAGTACTTC. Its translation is CASSYSSRTHSYEQYF.

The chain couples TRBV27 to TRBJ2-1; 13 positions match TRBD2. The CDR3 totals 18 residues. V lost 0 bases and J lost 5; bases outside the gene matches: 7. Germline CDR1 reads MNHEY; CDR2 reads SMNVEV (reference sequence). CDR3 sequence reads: CASSLSGEGLAGNNEQFF. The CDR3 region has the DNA TGTGCCAGCAGTTTATCGGGTGAGGGACTAGCGGGAAACAATGAGCAGTTCTTC.

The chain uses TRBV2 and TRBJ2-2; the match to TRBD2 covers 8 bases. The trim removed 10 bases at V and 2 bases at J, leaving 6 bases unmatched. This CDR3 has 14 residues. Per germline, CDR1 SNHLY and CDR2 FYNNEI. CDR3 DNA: TGTGCCAACCAGCGGGGGAGAAACACCGGGGAGCTGTTTTTT. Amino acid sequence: CANQRGRNTGELFF.

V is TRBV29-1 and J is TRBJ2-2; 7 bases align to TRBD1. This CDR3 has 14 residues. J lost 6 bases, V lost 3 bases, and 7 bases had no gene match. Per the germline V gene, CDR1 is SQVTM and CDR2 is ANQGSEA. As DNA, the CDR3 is TGCAGCGTTGATTGGGACAGTAGCGCCGGGGAGCTGTTTTTT. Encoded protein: CSVDWDSSAGELFF.

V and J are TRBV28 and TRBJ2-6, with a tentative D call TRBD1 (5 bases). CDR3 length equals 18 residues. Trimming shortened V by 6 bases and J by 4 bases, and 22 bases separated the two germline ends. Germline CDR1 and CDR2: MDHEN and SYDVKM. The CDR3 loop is CASSHLGVGVEGANVLTF. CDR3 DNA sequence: TGTGCCAGCAGCCATTTAGGGGTCGGTGTAGAGGGGGCCAACGTCCTGACTTTC.